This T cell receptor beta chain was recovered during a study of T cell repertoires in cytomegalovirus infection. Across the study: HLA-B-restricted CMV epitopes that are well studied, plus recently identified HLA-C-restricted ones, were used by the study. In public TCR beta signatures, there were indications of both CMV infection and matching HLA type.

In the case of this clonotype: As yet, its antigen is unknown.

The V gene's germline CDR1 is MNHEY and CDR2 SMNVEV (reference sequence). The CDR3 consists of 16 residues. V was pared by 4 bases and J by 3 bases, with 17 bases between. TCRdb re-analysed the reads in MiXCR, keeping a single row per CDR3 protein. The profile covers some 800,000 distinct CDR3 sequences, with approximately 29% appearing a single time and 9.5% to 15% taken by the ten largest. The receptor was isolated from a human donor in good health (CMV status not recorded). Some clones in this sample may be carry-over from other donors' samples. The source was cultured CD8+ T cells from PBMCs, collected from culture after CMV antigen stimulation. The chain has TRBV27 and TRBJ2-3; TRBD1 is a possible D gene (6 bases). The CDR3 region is CASSSQAGAMTDTQYF. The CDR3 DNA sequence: TGTGCCAGCAGTTCCCAGGCAGGGGCGATGACAGATACGCAGTATTTT.